The 11 T cell receptor beta chains below all came from one sample that was sequenced in a study of identical twins. TCRdb analysed the 5' RACE reads with MiXCR anew, one entry per CDR3 protein. The sample comprises under 900,000 distinct CDR3 sequences, over 15% of which are singletons, and approximately 14% rests with the top ten. The same data also went into a second study, on T cells expressing NK-cell markers.

Material: PBMCs. These receptors were taken from a woman aged 18-29 years in good health.

This clonotype was observed a few times. The chain uses TRBV20-1 and TRBJ2-4, with D possibly matching TRBD2 (6 bases). V was shortened by 6 bases and J by 0 bases, with 12 bases between the two germline ends. The V gene's germline CDR1 is DFQATT and CDR2 SNEGSKA (reference sequence). The CDR3 has 14 amino acids. The CDR3 protein is CSARRGPAKNIQYF. CDR3 DNA sequence: TGCAGTGCCCGGAGGGGACCAGCCAAAAACATTCAGTACTTC.

The chain joins TRBV3-1 to TRBJ2-5; perhaps TRBD1 as D (6 bases). The V end was cut by 5 bases, the J end by 8 bases, with 21 bases between. CDR1 LGHDT and CDR2 YNNKEL come from the germline V gene (reference sequence). The CDR3 is made up of 15 amino acids. CDR3 sequence (DNA): TGTGCCAGCAGCAGAGCCGGGACATTAGTTAATACCCAGTACTTC. Translating gives CASSRAGTLVNTQYF.

There are a few counts of this clonotype. The chain uses TRBV15 and TRBJ2-1; D is possibly TRBD1 or TRBD2 (5 bases each). The CDR3 sequence is 14 residues long. Germline assignment: CDR1 LNHNV and CDR2 YYDKDF (reference sequence). V dropped 1 base and J dropped 5 bases, with 9 bases sitting between them. The CDR3 reads CATSRVGRDNEQFF. DNA for the CDR3: TGTGCCACCAGCAGAGTGGGACGGGACAATGAGCAGTTCTTC.

In its sample, this clonotype was seen a few times. The chain recombines TRBV6-1 with TRBJ2-5; TRBD2 matches at 8 bases. V trimming: 5 bases; J trimming: 4 bases; junction bases outside the gene matches: 3. There are 13 residues in the CDR3. CDR1 MNHNS and CDR2 SASEGT come from the germline V gene. The CDR3 coding sequence is TGTGCCAGCAGTCAGCGGGAGCGAGAGACCCAGTACTTC. This encodes CASSQRERETQYF.

This rearrangement joins TRBV29-1 to TRBJ2-7, with 11 bases aligning to TRBD2. The germline CDR1 and CDR2 sequences are SQVTM and ANQGSEA. The CDR3 consists of 14 residues. J lost 2 bases, V lost 6 bases, and 6 bases had no gene match. CDR3 DNA: TGCAGCGTCGGACTAGCGGGCTTGACCTACGAGCAGTACTTC. Its translation is CSVGLAGLTYEQYF.

The chain carries TRBV29-1 and TRBJ2-3; D is ambiguous. V lost 4 bases and J lost 6, with 14 bases in between. The CDR3 runs 13 residues. Germline V lookup: CDR1 SQVTM, CDR2 ANQGSEA. CDR3 bases: TGCAGCGTTGTTACAGACCTGGTGGATACGCAGTATTTT. Its translation is CSVVTDLVDTQYF.

This clonotype was counted ten times or more. The chain uses TRBV14 and TRBJ2-7; TRBD2 might be the D (5 bases). The V gene lost 4 bases and the J gene lost 5 bases, with 12 bases spanning the gap. The germline CDR1 and CDR2 sequences are SGHDN and FVKESK. The CDR3 covers 13 residues. The CDR3 loop is CASSLSSLNEQYF. DNA of the CDR3: TGTGCCAGCAGCCTGTCTAGCCTCAACGAGCAGTACTTC.

The chain is built from TRBV20-1 and TRBJ2-7; 11 bases fit TRBD2. Germline V CDR1 and CDR2: DFQATT, SNEGSKA (reference sequence). V was clipped by 6 bases and J by 4 bases; unmatched bases: 8. The CDR3 covers 14 residues. The chain's CDR3 is CSAGTSGSYYEQYF. The CDR3 DNA is TGCAGTGCGGGAACTAGCGGGAGCTATTACGAGCAGTACTTC.

This clonotype was detected a few times. J is TRBJ2-7 and V is TRBV4-3; the match to TRBD2 covers 13 bases. This CDR3 contains 18 residues. Germline values: CDR1 LGHNA, CDR2 YSLEER. V trimming: 3 bases; J trimming: 2 bases; junction bases outside the gene matches: 10. The CDR3 loop is CASSQELAGGPFPYEQYF. The DNA for the CDR3 is TGCGCCAGCAGCCAGGAACTAGCGGGAGGGCCTTTCCCCTACGAGCAGTACTTC.

The J gene is TRBJ2-2, the V gene TRBV7-3; TRBD1 agrees at 8 bases. The CDR3 loop spans 14 amino acids. The V gene's germline CDR1 is SGHTA and CDR2 FQGTGA. The V gene end was trimmed by 5 bases and the J gene end by 8 bases; junction bases not matched to a gene: 7. CDR3 sequence (DNA): TGTGCCAGCAGCCGACGAACAGGGGGAGGGGAGCTGTTTTTT. It encodes CASSRRTGGGELFF.

The CDR3 region has the DNA TGTGCCATCAAGTCAAGCGGGGAGCTGTTTTTT. Translated: CAIKSSGELFF. The V gene is TRBV10-3, the J gene TRBJ2-2; D gene ambiguous. V dropped 7 bases and J dropped 7 bases, with 7 bases sitting between them. The CDR3 is 11 amino acids. Germline values: CDR1 ENHRY, CDR2 SYGVKD.